The 7 T cell receptor beta chains below were found in one sample sequenced in a study of blood T cell repertoires in COVID-19. The method was immunoSEQ multiplex PCR; TCRdb's version includes in-frame clones alone and lacks a portion of them. The sample consists of roughly 200,000 clones, 75% to 90% of them appearing once. Material for sequencing was PBMCs or T cells enriched from blood (not recorded which). The origin of the receptors is a man in his forties who had recovered from COVID-19.

The chain carries TRBV5-1 and TRBJ2-3; D may be TRBD1 (7 bases). Germline lookup yields CDR1 SGHRS and CDR2 YFSETQ. The CDR3 spans 14 residues. Trimming stripped 3 bases from V and 3 bases from J, with 11 bases between. CDR3 coding DNA: TGCGCCAGCAGCTCACAGGGGAGGACAGATACGCAGTATTTT. This sequence encodes CASSSQGRTDTQYF. The complete variable domain, with remaining parts taken from reference TRBV5-1 and TRBJ2-3, reads KAGVTQTPRYLIKTRGQQVTLSCSPISGHRSVSWYQQTPGQGLQFLFEYFSETQRNKGNFPGRFSGRQFSNSRSEMNVSTLELGDSALYLCASSSQGRTDTQYFGPGTRLTVL.

The V and J genes are TRBV6-6 and TRBJ2-7; weak D call: TRBD1 (6 bases). Trimming took 7 bases from V and 7 from J, leaving 17 bases between them. Per germline, CDR1 MNHNY and CDR2 SVGAGI (reference sequence). The CDR3 has 13 amino acids. The CDR3 nucleotides read TGTGCCAGCACTCGGCAGGGGTTAAGAGAGCAGTACTTC. It codes for CASTRQGLREQYF.

The J gene is TRBJ1-3, the V gene TRBV3-1 (or the pseudogene TRBV3-2); 8 bases line up with TRBD1. Trimming took 1 base from V and 0 from J; bases not matched to a gene: 5. This CDR3 comprises 17 residues. CDR1 LGHDT and CDR2 YNNKEL come from the germline V gene (reference sequence). The CDR3 bases are TGTGCCAGCAGCCAAGTGGGGACAGGTTACTCTGGAAACACCATATATTTT. Residues: CASSQVGTGYSGNTIYF.

This clone was seen a single time. The chain combines TRBV7-2 with TRBJ2-7, with D maybe TRBD2 (6 bases). CDR3 length: 15 amino acids. The germline V gene has CDR1 SGHTA and CDR2 FQGNSA. V was cut by 3 bases and J by 2 bases, with 14 bases left in between. CDR3 nucleotide sequence: TGTGCCAGCAGCTTGGCCCCTAGCGCTGCCTACGAGCAGTACTTC. Encoded protein: CASSLAPSAAYEQYF.

The chain carries TRBV5-6 and TRBJ2-6; TRBD1 might be the D (5 bases). The germline V and J ends were trimmed by 2 bases and 0 bases, with 6 bases remaining between them. Per germline, CDR1 SGHDT and CDR2 YYEEEE. The CDR3 has 15 amino acids. The CDR3 region has the DNA TGTGCCAGCAGCTTAGGGGTCTCTGGGGCCAACGTCCTGACTTTC. This translates into CASSLGVSGANVLTF. Based on the CDR3 plus reference TRBV5-6 and TRBJ2-6, the full variable domain is DAGVTQSPTHLIKTRGQQVTLRCSPKSGHDTVSWYQQALGQGPQFIFQYYEEEERQRGNFPDRFSGHQFPNYSSELNVNALLLGDSALYLCASSLGVSGANVLTFGAGSRLTVL.

The table lists this clone with a few counts. The chain has TRBV6-2 or TRBV6-3 and TRBJ2-7, with 8 bases that match TRBD2. The CDR3 has 14 amino acids. The V gene's germline CDR1 is MNHEY and CDR2 SVGEGT. J was trimmed by 0 bases and V by 6 bases; bases with no gene match: 4. CDR3 sequence reads: CASRPSGRSYEQYF. In DNA, the CDR3 is TGTGCCAGCAGGCCTAGCGGGCGCTCCTACGAGCAGTACTTC.

This clone is a singleton in its sample. The J gene is TRBJ2-7, the V gene TRBV4-1, with D uncertain. V shed 5 bases and J shed 2 bases, with 10 bases lying between them. CDR1 is MGHRA, CDR2 YSYEKL, per germline. The length of the CDR3 is 13 residues. Here the CDR3 reads CASSTQRAYEQYF. CDR3 nucleotides: TGCGCCAGCAGCACCCAACGGGCCTACGAGCAGTACTTC.